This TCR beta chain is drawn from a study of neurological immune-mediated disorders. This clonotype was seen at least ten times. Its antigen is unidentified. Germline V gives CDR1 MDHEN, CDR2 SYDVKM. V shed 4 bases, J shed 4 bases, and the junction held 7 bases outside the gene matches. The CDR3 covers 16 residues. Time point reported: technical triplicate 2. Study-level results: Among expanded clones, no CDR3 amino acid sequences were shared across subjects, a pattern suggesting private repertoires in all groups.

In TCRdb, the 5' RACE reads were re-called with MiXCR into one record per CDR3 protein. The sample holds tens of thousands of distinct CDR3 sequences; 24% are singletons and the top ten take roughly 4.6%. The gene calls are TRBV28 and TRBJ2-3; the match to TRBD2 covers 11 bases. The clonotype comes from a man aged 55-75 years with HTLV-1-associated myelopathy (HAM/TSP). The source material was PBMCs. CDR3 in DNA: TGTGCCAGCAGTTCACCACTAGCGGGAGTGGCAGATACGCAGTATTTT. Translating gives CASSSPLAGVADTQYF.